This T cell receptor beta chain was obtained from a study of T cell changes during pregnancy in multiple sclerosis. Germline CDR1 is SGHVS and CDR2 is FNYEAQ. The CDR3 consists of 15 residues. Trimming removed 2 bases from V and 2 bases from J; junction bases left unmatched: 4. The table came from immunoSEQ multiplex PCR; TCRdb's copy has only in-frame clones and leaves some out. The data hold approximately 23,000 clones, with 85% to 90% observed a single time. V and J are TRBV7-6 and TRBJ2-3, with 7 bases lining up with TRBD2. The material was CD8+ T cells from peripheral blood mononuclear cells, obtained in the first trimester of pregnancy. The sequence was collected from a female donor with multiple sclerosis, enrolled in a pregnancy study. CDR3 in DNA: TGTGCCAGCAGCTTATCTAGCGGACCCACAGATACGCAGTATTTT. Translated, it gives CASSLSSGPTDTQYF.